This T cell receptor beta chain was identified during a study of T cells in Graves' hyperthyroidism and ophthalmopathy. The wider study: Blood was drawn when the patient was first diagnosed and still untreated. Whole-study results and caveats: Stable hyperthyroidism was told apart from ophthalmopathy by a model built on 13 V-J features.

The germline CDR1 and CDR2 sequences are LNHNV and YYDKDF (reference sequence). This CDR3 is built from 14 residues. V dropped 0 bases and J dropped 5 bases, with 8 bases sitting between them. Patients counted as stable if ophthalmopathy did not develop within 18 months. This clonotype was detected ten times or more. Its antigen remains unidentified. What was amplified from RNA transcripts were TCR beta CDR3 regions. TCR CDR3 underwent first-round RT-PCR with the HTBI primer set. Each CDR3 protein is one row after TCRdb ran MiXCR on the multiplex PCR reads. The sample contains about 690,000 distinct CDR3 sequences, 15% to 20% of which appear only once.

This clonotype was obtained from a man in his fifties with Graves' hyperthyroidism. The chain employs TRBV15 and TRBJ1-5, with D hard to call. The sample taken for sequencing was blood. This CDR3 reads CATSRDNTYQPQHF. The CDR3 nucleotides read TGTGCCACCAGCAGAGATAACACGTATCAGCCCCAGCATTTT.